The entry below gives a single T cell receptor (beta chain) sequence along with its context. The CDR3 has 16 amino acids. Trimming cost V 5 bases and J 2 bases; bases outside gene matches: 4. Looked up from germline, CDR1 is MGHDK and CDR2 is SYGVNS. The sample originates from a study of control samples from healthy donors and cancer patients. Sequencing used immunoSEQ multiplex PCR; TCRdb keeps in-frame clones, though not all of them. In the table there are about 410,000 clones, 90% of which are singletons. This sequence was found in a man aged 40-49 years with head and neck cancer. The rearrangement uses TRBV25-1 and TRBJ2-3; TRBD2 agrees at 13 bases. Sequenced material: PBMCs. The DNA for the CDR3 is TGTGCCAGCAGTATGGGACTAGCGGGACACACAGATACGCAGTATTTT. Protein product: CASSMGLAGHTDTQYF. Full variable domain (outside the CDR3, taken from reference TRBV25-1 and TRBJ2-3): EADIYQTPRYLVIGTGKKITLECSQTMGHDKMYWYQQDPGMELHLIHYSYGVNSTEKGDLSSESTVSRIRTEHFPLTLESARPSHTSQYLCASSMGLAGHTDTQYFGPGTRLTVL.